This T cell receptor (beta chain) was identified in a study of T cell responses to AZD1222 COVID-19 vaccine. Study-level findings and limits: Spike regions recognized by vaccine-associated CD4 TCRs spanned the protein, led by 160-218 and 743-854.

CDR1 is LNHDA, CDR2 SQIVND, per germline (reference sequence). V was clipped by 6 bases and J by 0 bases, with 9 bases between them. This CDR3 is 13 amino acids long. Measured with immunoSEQ multiplex PCR; TCRdb has only the in-frame clones, and not every one. The sample holds about 180,000 clones, around 90% seen once. About this clone itself: Its antigen is currently unknown.

The rearrangement links TRBV19 to TRBJ2-7; D is perhaps TRBD2 (6 bases). Sequenced here: peripheral blood, sampled 28 days after the second AZD1222 dose. This TCR was sampled from an adult who received the AZD1222 COVID-19 vaccine. DNA of the CDR3: TGTGCCAGTAGACTGGAGGGCTCCTACGAGCAGTACTTC. This encodes CASRLEGSYEQYF.